A selection of T cell receptor beta chains follows, all from one sample in a study of blood T cell repertoires in COVID-19. Using immunoSEQ multiplex PCR, the repertoire was profiled, and TCRdb retains in-frame clones only, with some absent. Found here are roughly 280,000 clones, around 87% of them singletons; the top ten hold around 2%. Sample: PBMCs or T cells enriched from blood (not recorded which). The receptors here all came from a woman in her late teens or twenties who had recovered from COVID-19. Both conserved end residues are part of each CDR3. The D gene is left open where the match is weak.

CDR3 | V | D
CASSKGTGLNTEAFF | TRBV21-1 | -
CASRIGTSVSLYGYTF | TRBV28 | -
CASTTPGQGVVGAFF | TRBV5-1 | TRBD1
CARTRTGADYNSPLHF | TRBV19 | TRBD1
CASSQAGGQTDTQYF | TRBV28 | TRBD2
CASSPRQAGRGDYGYTF | TRBV18 | TRBD1
CASSPKINYGYTF | TRBV28 | -
CASSYDPSSYEQYF | TRBV6-5 | -
CASSPSIRGQPQHF | TRBV3-1/TRBV3-2 | -
CASSFRGGELFF | TRBV5-1 | -
CATSRQVAGNTEAFF | TRBV28 | -
CASSFGQGAHQPQHF | TRBV2 | TRBD1
CASSIVPGLTFF | TRBV19 | -
CASSLGTSADTQYF | TRBV27 | TRBD2
CASSSRPGLAVTDTQYF | TRBV27 | TRBD2
CASRSPGGTEAFF | TRBV11-2 | -
CASSPSSEGFWGYTF | TRBV18 | -
CASRQRGQGGDEQFF | TRBV28 | TRBD1
CASSRGTTGELFF | TRBV6-5 | -
CASSSNVGPGGETQYF | TRBV5-4 | -
CASSPTSGGAYEQYF | TRBV4-1 | TRBD2
CAISEGEVEDRAGGYTF | TRBV10-3 | TRBD1
CASSLRAPYEQYF | TRBV7-2 | -
CSVVMGFHSYEQYF | TRBV29-1 | -
CASSSLRTENYGYTF | TRBV7-8 | -
CASSLAGTDTGELFF | TRBV5-1 | -
CASSQGLALYNEQFF | TRBV4-2 | -
CASRQQGPPEAFF | TRBV28 | TRBD1
CSVVTGADTQYF | TRBV29-1 | TRBD1
CASSLAGSNYEQYF | TRBV5-4 | -
CASSAGGLDEQYF | TRBV5-4 | TRBD1
CASTAGGTLYGYTF | TRBV19 | -
CASSQDGAQGLANYGYTF | TRBV14 | TRBD1
CASSPNSGSQETQYF | TRBV5-4 | TRBD2
CASKSSTNTEAFF | TRBV7-9 | -
CASSQEGRAFEKLFF | TRBV4-1 | -
CAISESPLAGRLIHNEQFF | TRBV10-3 | TRBD2
CASGTTGNQPQHF | TRBV28 | -
CASSLFRGVRTYEQYF | TRBV5-8 | -
CSVEHWGDRENTGELFF | TRBV29-1 | TRBD1
CASSEGTERPEAFF | TRBV6-1 | -
CASSQDQGWAEQYF | TRBV14 | -
CASMRGRPNYGYTF | TRBV2 | TRBD1
CASSRNAAGGIYEQYF | TRBV4-1 | TRBD2
CASSLMHLYNEQFF | TRBV28 | -
CSASSGQIQETQYF | TRBV20-1 | -
CASSSRGRRGANVLTF | TRBV19 | -
CAEQSGTTNSPLHF | TRBV5-4 | -
CASSFWGRGDTEAFF | TRBV11-2 | -
CASSQAMGLTEAFF | TRBV14 | -